This passage covers 3 T cell receptor beta chains from one sample sequenced in a study of cytomegalovirus exposure and HLA in healthy donors (dated by TCRdb to the late 2010s). The library was built by means of the immunoSEQ multiplex PCR assay. TCRdb obtained this table from immuneACCESS and retained in-frame rearrangements with V and J assigned. These tables miss some clones; where compared with another copy, unresolved V genes account for less than half of the shortfall, and the remainder is unexplained. This sample gives approximately 270,000 clones in total; around 90% of them show up just once. The ten largest clonotypes hold approximately 0.34% of the sample. The sample consisted of PBMCs. These receptors were collected from a woman under 30 in good health and CMV-seronegative.

V usage is TRBV5-1 and J usage is TRBJ1-1, with D maybe TRBD1 (5 bases). The V end lost 0 bases, the J end lost 0 bases, and 9 bases lay between the germline ends. This CDR3 comprises 15 residues. The germline V gene has CDR1 SGHRS and CDR2 YFSETQ. CDR3 in DNA: TGCGCCAGCAGCTTGGCCCAGGGTATGAACACTGAAGCTTTCTTT. Amino acids: CASSLAQGMNTEAFF.

This clone has only one observation. The rearrangement joins TRBV6-1 to TRBJ2-1; D gene unclear. The CDR3 contains 16 residues. With 2 bases removed from V and 4 bases from J, the gap between germline ends came to 15 bases. Germline CDR1 reads MNHNS; CDR2 reads SASEGT. The DNA for the CDR3 is TGTGCCAGCAGTGAACGTAATGACAACCCTTACAATGAGCAGTTCTTC. Translating gives CASSERNDNPYNEQFF.

This chain uses TRBV28 with TRBJ1-5, with no clear D. Germline V gives CDR1 MDHEN, CDR2 SYDVKM. This CDR3 spans 14 amino acids. Trimming left V 2 bases short and J 6 bases short, with 11 bases between. CDR3 loop: CASSLVHRGQPQHF. CDR3 DNA: TGTGCCAGCAGTTTAGTCCACCGGGGTCAGCCCCAGCATTTT.